The TCR beta chain under discussion was sequenced for a study of blood T cell repertoires in COVID-19. Participant reports of clinical history set cohort assignment. The CDR3 covers 12 residues. The V end lost 3 bases, the J end lost 10 bases, and 10 bases lay between the germline ends. Clones were sequenced by immunoSEQ multiplex PCR, and TCRdb holds only the in-frame ones, with some missing. This sample has 250,000 to 300,000 clones, with about 90% found just once. The clonotype originates from a human donor in a cohort exposed to, infected with or recovered from COVID-19 (not recorded which). The donor label of this sample is uncertain. Sequencing input: PBMCs or T cells enriched from blood (not recorded which). The V and J genes are TRBV12-3 or TRBV12-4 and TRBJ2-1; D call uncertain. The CDR3 DNA follows: TGTGCCAGCAGTTTTGTGGCTCTGGAGCAGTTCTTC. Translated: CASSFVALEQFF.